The clone carrying this TCR beta chain was detected many times. Its antigen is still unknown. TCRdb re-called the 5' RACE reads with MiXCR, one entry per CDR3 protein. Of approximately 110,000 distinct CDR3 sequences detected, about 7% appear once; the ten largest clones hold around 2.5%. The germline V gene encodes CDR1 DFQATT and CDR2 SNEGSKA (reference sequence). CDR3 length equals 12 residues. V was shortened by 2 bases and J by 2 bases, with 7 bases between the two germline ends. This sample was taken from a study of T cells after yellow fever vaccination. Findings and limits, study-wide: Primary-vaccination clones mostly resurfaced post-booster (less than 98% CD4, about 87% CD8). Weaker overall, the secondary response nonetheless peaked faster (day 5 versus 15).

The input for sequencing was CD4+ T cells sorted from PBMCs, taken approximately 11 days after the first yellow fever vaccination. The TCR sequence derives from a man between 18 and 29 years old who received the YFV17D yellow fever vaccine. The genes are TRBV20-1 and TRBJ2-7; no reliable D call. CDR3 nucleotide sequence: TGCAGTGCTAGACCTGGAGCCTACGAGCAGTACTTC. This translates into CSARPGAYEQYF.